This TCR beta chain originates from a study of cytomegalovirus exposure and HLA in healthy donors. About the study: Unique TCRs numbering about 87 million, obtained from HLA-typed donors, made up an early data release.

General study points: Previous analysis showed most TCR beta V segments were productive about 90% or about 30% of the time.

Both 60 Vbeta primers and 13 Jbeta primers went into the PCR. Clones were sequenced by immunoSEQ multiplex PCR, and TCRdb holds only the in-frame ones, with some missing. Of approximately 110,000 clones in the sample, approximately 80% were seen once. As to this clone: Its specificity is unknown.

The sequenced sample consisted of PBMCs. The origin of this receptor is a woman between 18 and 30 years old in good health and CMV-seropositive.

The DNA for the CDR3 is TGTGCCAGCAGGCCGGGACTAGCGGGCGAGCAGTACTTC. Amino acid sequence: CASRPGLAGEQYF. The chain employs TRBV6-5 and TRBJ2-7; 12 bases align to TRBD2. With 6 bases clipped from V and 6 bases from J, the junction kept 3 bases outside the gene matches. The CDR3 covers 13 residues. The germline V gene has CDR1 MNHEY and CDR2 SVGAGI.